This T cell receptor beta chain was found in a study of Ad26.COV2.S vaccination and SARS-CoV-2 variants. Study-level background: Sample donor was a member of the COV1001 Ad26.COV2.S trial arm. Study-wide results and caveats: Researchers cautioned that TCR breadth and depth analyses may have underestimated total T cell responses.

Treatment of the sample: over 15 received Ad26.COV2.S at low or high dose, single or two shots; about 5 received placebo; per-sample allocation not given. Samples analyzed were those drawn on day 63 after the first vaccine or placebo injection. Clones were read by immunoSEQ multiplex PCR, and TCRdb kept only the in-frame ones, dropping some. The table has hundreds of thousands of clones, about four fifths seen once. Between the trimmed V and J ends, which lost 7 bases and 6 bases, there was a span of 11 bases. Germline CDR1 SGHTA, CDR2 FQGTGA. The CDR3 spans 12 residues. A remark on this clone: Its antigen is unidentified.

This chain joins TRBV7-3 and TRBJ2-3, with D uncertain. This TCR derives from a person between 18 and 65 years old who received the Ad26.COV2.S COVID-19 vaccine or a placebo. Specimen: peripheral blood, collected in a trial of Ad26.COV2.S vaccine versus placebo. CDR3 DNA sequence: TGTGCCAGCACTCGTTTGGGGGATACGCAGTATTTT. Translating it yields CASTRLGDTQYF. The full variable domain, with the rest looked up from reference TRBV7-3 and TRBJ2-3, is GAGVSQTPSNKVTEKGKYVELRCDPISGHTALYWYRQSLGQGPEFLIYFQGTGAADDSGLPNDRFFAVRPEGSVSTLKIQRTERGDSAVYLCASTRLGDTQYFGPGTRLTVL.